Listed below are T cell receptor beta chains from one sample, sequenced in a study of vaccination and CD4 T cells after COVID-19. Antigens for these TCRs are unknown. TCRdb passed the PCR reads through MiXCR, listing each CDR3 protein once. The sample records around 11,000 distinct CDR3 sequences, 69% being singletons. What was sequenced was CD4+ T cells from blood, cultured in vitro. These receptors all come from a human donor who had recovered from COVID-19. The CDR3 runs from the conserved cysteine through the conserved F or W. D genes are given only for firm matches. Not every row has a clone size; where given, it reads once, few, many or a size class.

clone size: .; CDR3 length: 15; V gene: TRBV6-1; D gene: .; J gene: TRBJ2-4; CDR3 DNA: TGTGCCAGCAGTGTCCTCCTGGGGGGCGAAAACATTCAGTACTTC; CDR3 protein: CASSVLLGGENIQYF
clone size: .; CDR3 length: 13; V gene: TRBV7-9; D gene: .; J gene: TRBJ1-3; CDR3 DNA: TGTGCCAGCAGCTTCCTCACTGGAAACACCATATATTTT; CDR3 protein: CASSFLTGNTIYF
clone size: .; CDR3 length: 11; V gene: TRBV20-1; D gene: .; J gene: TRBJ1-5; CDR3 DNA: TGCAGTGCTAGACTCAATCAGCCCCAGCATTTT; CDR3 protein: CSARLNQPQHF
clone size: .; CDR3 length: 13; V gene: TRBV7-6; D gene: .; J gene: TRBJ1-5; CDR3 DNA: TGTGCCAGCAGCTTAGCTTCCAATCAGCCCCAGCATTTT; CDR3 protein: CASSLASNQPQHF
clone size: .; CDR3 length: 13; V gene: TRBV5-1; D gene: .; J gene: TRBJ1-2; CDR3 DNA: TGCGCCAGCAGCTTGTCAGGGGTTAAGGGCTACACCTTC; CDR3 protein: CASSLSGVKGYTF
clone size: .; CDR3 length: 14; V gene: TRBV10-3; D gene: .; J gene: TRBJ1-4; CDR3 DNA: TGTGCCATCAGGGGAACGGGGACTAATGAAAAACTGTTTTTT; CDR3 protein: CAIRGTGTNEKLFF
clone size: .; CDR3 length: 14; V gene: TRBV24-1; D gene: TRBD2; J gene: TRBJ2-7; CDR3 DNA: TGTGCCACCAGTTCTGGCGGGGGAGACTACGAGCAGTACTTC; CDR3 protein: CATSSGGGDYEQYF
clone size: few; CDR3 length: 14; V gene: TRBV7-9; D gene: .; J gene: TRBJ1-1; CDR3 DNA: TGTGCCAGCAGCTTAATGCGTGGGAACACTGAAGCTTTCTTT; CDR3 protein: CASSLMRGNTEAFF
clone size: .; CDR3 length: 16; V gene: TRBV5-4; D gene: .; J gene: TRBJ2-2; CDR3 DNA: TGTGCCAGCAGCCAAGTTGCGGACGTGGGCACCGGGGAGCTGTTTTTT; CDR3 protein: CASSQVADVGTGELFF
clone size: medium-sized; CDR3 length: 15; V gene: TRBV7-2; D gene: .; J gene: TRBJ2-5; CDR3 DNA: TGTGCCAGCAGCCAGGGGGGGCGGGACCGGGAGACCCAGTACTTC; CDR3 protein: CASSQGGRDRETQYF
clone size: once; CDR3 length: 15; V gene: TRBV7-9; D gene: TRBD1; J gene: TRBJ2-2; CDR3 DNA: TGTGCCAGCAGCTCAAGGACAGGGGGCATCGGGGAGCTGTTTTTT; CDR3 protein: CASSSRTGGIGELFF
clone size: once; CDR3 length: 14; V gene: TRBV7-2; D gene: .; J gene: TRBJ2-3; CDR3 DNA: TGTGCCAGCAGCTTTGGGGGTCCTGAAGATACGCAGTATTTT; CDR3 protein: CASSFGGPEDTQYF
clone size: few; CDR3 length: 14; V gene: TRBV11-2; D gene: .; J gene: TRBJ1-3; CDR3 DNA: TGTGCCAGCAGCTTAAGGGTTACTGGAAACACCATATATTTT; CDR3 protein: CASSLRVTGNTIYF
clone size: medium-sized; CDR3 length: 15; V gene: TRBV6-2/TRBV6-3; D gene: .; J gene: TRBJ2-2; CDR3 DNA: TGTGCCAGCAGCCACCAAAGGGGGAGGACCGGGGAGCTGTTTTTT; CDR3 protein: CASSHQRGRTGELFF
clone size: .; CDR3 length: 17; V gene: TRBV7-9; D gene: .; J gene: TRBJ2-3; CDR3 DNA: TGTGCCAGCAGCTTAACTTACGTGGGAACGCTTACAGATACGCAGTATTTT; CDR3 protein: CASSLTYVGTLTDTQYF
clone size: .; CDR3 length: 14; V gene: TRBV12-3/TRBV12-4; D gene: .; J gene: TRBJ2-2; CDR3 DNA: TGTGCCAGCAGGAGACCCGTGAACACCGGGGAGCTGTTTTTT; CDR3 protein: CASRRPVNTGELFF
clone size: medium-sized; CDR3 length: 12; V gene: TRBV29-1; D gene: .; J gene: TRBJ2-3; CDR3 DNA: TGCAGCGTTGAAGATCGCGGGGATACGCAGTATTTT; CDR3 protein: CSVEDRGDTQYF
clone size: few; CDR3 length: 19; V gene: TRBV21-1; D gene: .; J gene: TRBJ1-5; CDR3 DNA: TGTGCCAGCAGCAAATACCTCGCATTAGGGGCGGGAGGCAATCAGCCCCAGCATTTT; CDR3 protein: CASSKYLALGAGGNQPQHF
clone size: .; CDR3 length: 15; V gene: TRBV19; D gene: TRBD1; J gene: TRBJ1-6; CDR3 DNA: TGTGCCAGTAGTCTAGACAGGGGAGGTAATTCACCCCTCCACTTT; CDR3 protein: CASSLDRGGNSPLHF
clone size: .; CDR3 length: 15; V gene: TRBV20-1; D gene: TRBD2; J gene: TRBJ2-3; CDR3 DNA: TGCAGTGTTCCGCCCACTAGCGGGGGCACAGATACGCAGTATTTT; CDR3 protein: CSVPPTSGGTDTQYF
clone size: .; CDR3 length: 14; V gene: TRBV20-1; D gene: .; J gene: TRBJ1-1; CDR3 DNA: TGCAGTGCTAGAGATCCCCCGGGGAACACTGAAGCTTTCTTT; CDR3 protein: CSARDPPGNTEAFF
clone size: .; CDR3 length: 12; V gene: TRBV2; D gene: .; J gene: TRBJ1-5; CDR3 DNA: TGTGCCAGCAGTGTGGGAAATCAGCCCCAGCATTTT; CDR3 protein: CASSVGNQPQHF
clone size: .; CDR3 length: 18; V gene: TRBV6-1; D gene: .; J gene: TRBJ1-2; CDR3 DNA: TGTGCCAGCAGCTTCTACCCAGCGTTGGGCCGGGTAAACCATGGCTACACCTTC; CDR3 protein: CASSFYPALGRVNHGYTF
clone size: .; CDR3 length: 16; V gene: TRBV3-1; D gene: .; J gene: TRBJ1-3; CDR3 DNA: TGTGCCAGCAGCCAAGTGCAGTCAGCCAGGGGAAACACCATATATTTT; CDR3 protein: CASSQVQSARGNTIYF
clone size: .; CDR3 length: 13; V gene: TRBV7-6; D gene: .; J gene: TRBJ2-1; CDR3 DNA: TGTGCTAGCAGCTTCTCTACTTACAATGAGCAGTTCTTC; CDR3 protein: CASSFSTYNEQFF
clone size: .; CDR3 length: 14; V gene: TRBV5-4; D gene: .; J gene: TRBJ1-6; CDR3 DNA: TGTGCCAGCAGCTTGGACCCTGCCCCTTCACCCCTCCACTTT; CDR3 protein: CASSLDPAPSPLHF
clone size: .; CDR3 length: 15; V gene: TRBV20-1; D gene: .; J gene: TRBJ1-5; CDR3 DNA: TGCAGTGCTAGAGATGGAAACAAGGGCAATCAGCCCCAGCATTTT; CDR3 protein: CSARDGNKGNQPQHF
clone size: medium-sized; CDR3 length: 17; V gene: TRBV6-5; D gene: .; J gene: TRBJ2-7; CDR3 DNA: TGTGCCAGCAGTTACTCGTTCGGGCAGGGAACCTCCTACGAGCAGTACTTC; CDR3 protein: CASSYSFGQGTSYEQYF